Listed below are T cell receptor beta chains from one sample, sequenced in a study of blood T cell repertoires in COVID-19. Clones were read by immunoSEQ multiplex PCR, and TCRdb kept only the in-frame ones, dropping some. The table records 90,000 to 120,000 clones, around 89% of them present only once. The material sequenced was peripheral blood. These receptors originate from a man aged 45-65 years with active or convalescent COVID-19. CDR3s include the opening cysteine and the closing phenylalanine or tryptophan. The D gene is left open where the match is weak. Clone size, where shown, is once, few, many, or a class for clones that have expanded.

v_gene	d_gene	j_gene	abundance	CDR3aa	CDR3nt
TRBV28	TRBD1	TRBJ1-1	NA	CASSEDRGLGTEAFF	TGTGCCAGCAGTGAAGACAGGGGCCTTGGGACTGAAGCTTTCTTT
TRBV7-9	NA	TRBJ1-5	NA	CASSLEFGQPQHF	TGTGCCAGCAGCTTAGAATTCGGTCAGCCCCAGCATTTT
TRBV7-8	NA	TRBJ1-1	NA	CASSRGGGTYTEAFF	TGTGCCAGCAGCCGAGGGGGGGGAACGTACACTGAAGCTTTCTTT
TRBV28	NA	TRBJ2-3	NA	CASSSPQSGLAQYF	TGTGCCAGCAGTTCGCCTCAGTCCGGGTTGGCGCAGTATTTT
TRBV28	NA	TRBJ1-5	NA	CASSLAARGRQPQHF	TGTGCCAGCAGTCTAGCCGCCAGGGGTCGACAGCCCCAGCATTTT
TRBV6-2/TRBV6-3	NA	TRBJ1-1	few	CASSYPLRGEAFF	TGTGCCAGCAGTTACCCCCTAAGGGGTGAAGCTTTCTTT
TRBV19	TRBD1	TRBJ1-2	NA	CAIPLPPGTDYGYTF	TGTGCCATCCCACTCCCCCCCGGGACAGACTATGGCTACACCTTC
TRBV11-2	NA	TRBJ1-3	NA	CASSLEVAGSGNTIYF	TGTGCCAGCAGCTTAGAAGTTGCAGGGTCTGGAAACACCATATATTTT
TRBV25-1	NA	TRBJ2-1	NA	CASLPGGGYYNEQFF	TGTGCCAGCCTCCCCGGAGGCGGTTACTACAATGAGCAGTTCTTC
TRBV6-5	NA	TRBJ1-6	once	CASSYYRDYNSPLHF	TGTGCCAGCAGTTACTATCGGGACTATAATTCACCCCTCCACTTT
TRBV6-1	NA	TRBJ2-2	NA	CASSDGGGTGELFF	TGTGCCAGCAGTGACGGTGGAGGGACCGGGGAGCTGTTTTTT
TRBV7-9	NA	TRBJ1-1	NA	CASSLAWIGQGTEAFF	TGTGCCAGCAGCTTAGCGTGGATCGGGCAGGGCACTGAAGCTTTCTTT
TRBV5-1	TRBD1	TRBJ1-3	NA	CASSSQTGDGNTIYF	TGCGCCAGCAGCTCCCAGACAGGGGATGGAAACACCATATATTTT
TRBV19	TRBD2	TRBJ2-1	NA	CASSIAAIAGGSYNEQFF	TGTGCCAGTAGTATTGCTGCGATAGCGGGAGGGTCCTACAATGAGCAGTTCTTC
TRBV27	TRBD2	TRBJ2-5	NA	CASSALGLAGQETQYF	TGTGCCAGCTCCGCACTGGGACTAGCGGGACAAGAGACCCAGTACTTC
TRBV5-1	TRBD2	TRBJ2-3	NA	CASSRGGLAATDTQYF	TGCGCCAGCAGCCGCGGAGGACTAGCGGCTACAGATACGCAGTATTTT
TRBV29-1	NA	TRBJ1-2	NA	CSVVAQGPFDYGYTF	TGCAGCGTGGTCGCCCAGGGCCCCTTCGACTATGGCTACACCTTC
TRBV5-5	TRBD1	TRBJ1-5	NA	CASSLGTAYQPQHF	TGTGCCAGCAGCCTCGGGACAGCCTATCAGCCCCAGCATTTT
TRBV6-6	NA	TRBJ1-1	NA	CASSYENYNTEAFF	TGTGCCAGCAGTTACGAGAACTATAACACTGAAGCTTTCTTT
TRBV3-1/TRBV3-2	NA	TRBJ1-2	NA	CASSHSGYGYTF	TGTGCCAGCAGCCACTCAGGGTATGGCTACACCTTC
TRBV12-2	NA	TRBJ1-1	NA	CASRLEEGTANTEAFF	TGTGCAAGTCGCTTAGAAGAAGGGACAGCGAACACTGAAGCTTTCTTT
TRBV6-2/TRBV6-3	TRBD1	TRBJ1-5	once	CASSYGGGGPGQPQHF	TGTGCCAGCAGTTATGGAGGAGGGGGCCCGGGCCAGCCCCAGCATTTT
TRBV5-1	TRBD2	TRBJ2-3	NA	CASSFRLAGATDTQYF	TGCGCCAGCAGCTTCCGGCTAGCGGGAGCCACAGATACGCAGTATTTT
TRBV7-8	TRBD2	TRBJ2-1	NA	CASSFREKGLAGYNEQFF	TGTGCCAGCAGCTTTCGTGAAAAAGGGCTAGCGGGGTACAATGAGCAGTTCTTC
TRBV3-1/TRBV3-2	NA	TRBJ1-4	once	CASSQGSGGYEKLFF	TGTGCCAGCAGCCAAGGGAGTGGTGGGTATGAAAAACTGTTTTTT
TRBV11-2	NA	TRBJ2-4	NA	CASSLDGSGVQYF	TGTGCCAGCAGCTTAGACGGGAGCGGAGTTCAGTACTTC
TRBV5-1	NA	TRBJ2-7	NA	CASSLAGEGEQYF	TGCGCCAGCAGCTTGGCGGGAGAGGGCGAGCAGTACTTC
TRBV28	NA	TRBJ1-1	NA	CASSWAGVNTEAFF	TGTGCCAGCAGTTGGGCAGGGGTGAACACTGAAGCTTTCTTT
TRBV7-6	TRBD1	TRBJ2-5	NA	CASSLYDRGFQETQYF	TGTGCCAGCAGCTTGTACGACAGGGGGTTCCAAGAGACCCAGTACTTC
TRBV6-5	NA	TRBJ2-7	NA	CASSPEGLGTYEQYF	TGTGCCAGCAGCCCAGAGGGTCTTGGTACCTACGAGCAGTACTTC
TRBV6-2/TRBV6-3	NA	TRBJ2-5	NA	CASSYGADETQYF	TGTGCCAGCAGTTATGGAGCGGACGAGACCCAGTACTTC
TRBV6-1	NA	TRBJ2-6	NA	CASSEANMAGANVLTF	TGTGCCAGCAGTGAAGCGAATATGGCCGGGGCCAACGTCCTGACTTTC
TRBV6-1	TRBD1	TRBJ1-6	once	CASSETGGSPLHF	TGTGCCAGCAGTGAAACAGGGGGATCACCCCTCCACTTT
TRBV6-2/TRBV6-3	TRBD1	TRBJ2-7	NA	CASSLNRDRPYEQYF	TGTGCCAGCAGCTTAAACCGGGACAGACCCTACGAGCAGTACTTC
TRBV30	TRBD2	TRBJ2-1	NA	CAWSASGIGNEQFF	TGTGCCTGGAGTGCAAGCGGGATTGGAAATGAGCAGTTCTTC
TRBV6-1	NA	TRBJ2-6	NA	CASSETDSGANVLTF	TGTGCCAGCAGTGAGACAGACTCTGGGGCCAACGTCCTGACTTTC
TRBV28	TRBD2	TRBJ2-1	NA	CASSFGLAYNEQFF	TGTGCCAGCAGTTTTGGACTAGCCTACAATGAGCAGTTCTTC
TRBV5-8	NA	TRBJ2-5	NA	CASSLLGQDQETQYF	TGTGCCAGCAGCTTGTTGGGGCAGGATCAAGAGACCCAGTACTTC
TRBV10-3	NA	TRBJ1-1	few	CAIRLTVNTEAFF	TGTGCCATCCGCTTGACAGTTAACACTGAAGCTTTCTTT
TRBV7-8	TRBD1	TRBJ1-2	NA	CASSLGRSGGGYTF	TGTGCCAGCAGCTTAGGGAGGTCAGGGGGAGGCTACACCTTC
TRBV30	NA	TRBJ2-1	NA	CAWSPRTDNEQFF	TGTGCCTGGAGTCCCCGGACAGACAATGAGCAGTTCTTC
TRBV14	NA	TRBJ2-7	NA	CASSQDAGPSYEQYF	TGTGCCAGCAGCCAAGACGCAGGTCCTTCCTACGAGCAGTACTTC
TRBV7-9	NA	TRBJ2-7	NA	CASRNTGDSPYEQYF	TGTGCCAGCAGAAATACAGGTGACTCCCCCTACGAGCAGTACTTC
TRBV7-2	NA	TRBJ1-3	NA	CASSPGGSGNTIYF	TGTGCCAGCAGCCCTGGCGGCTCTGGAAACACCATATATTTT
TRBV19	NA	TRBJ1-5	once	CASTQRTSGGGNQPQHF	TGTGCCAGCACACAACGGACCTCGGGGGGCGGCAATCAGCCCCAGCATTTT
TRBV18	TRBD2	TRBJ2-1	NA	CASSPQFSGRMGNEQFF	TGTGCCAGCTCACCCCAATTTAGCGGGAGAATGGGCAATGAGCAGTTCTTC
TRBV7-7	NA	TRBJ2-1	NA	CASSPTGVGAGYNEQFF	TGTGCCAGCAGCCCAACGGGAGTAGGAGCGGGTTACAATGAGCAGTTCTTC
TRBV28	NA	TRBJ2-1	NA	CASSLLGGTYNEQFF	TGTGCCAGCAGCCTCCTGGGCGGGACCTACAATGAGCAGTTCTTC
TRBV5-4	TRBD1	TRBJ2-3	NA	CASSPDRGFTDTQYF	TGTGCCAGCAGCCCGGACAGGGGGTTCACAGATACGCAGTATTTT